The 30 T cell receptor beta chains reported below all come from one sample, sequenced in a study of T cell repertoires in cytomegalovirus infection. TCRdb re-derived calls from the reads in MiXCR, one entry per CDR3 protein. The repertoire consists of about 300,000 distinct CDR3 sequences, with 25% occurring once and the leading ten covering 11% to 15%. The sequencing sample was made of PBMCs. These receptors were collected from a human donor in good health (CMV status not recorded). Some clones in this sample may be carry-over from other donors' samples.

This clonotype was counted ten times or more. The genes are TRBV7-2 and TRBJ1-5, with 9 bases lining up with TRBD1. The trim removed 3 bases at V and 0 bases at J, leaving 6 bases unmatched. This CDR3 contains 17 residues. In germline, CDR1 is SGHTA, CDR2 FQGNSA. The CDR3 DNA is TGTGCCAGCAGCTTTCGGACAGGGGCCTATAGCAATCAGCCCCAGCATTTT. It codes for CASSFRTGAYSNQPQHF.

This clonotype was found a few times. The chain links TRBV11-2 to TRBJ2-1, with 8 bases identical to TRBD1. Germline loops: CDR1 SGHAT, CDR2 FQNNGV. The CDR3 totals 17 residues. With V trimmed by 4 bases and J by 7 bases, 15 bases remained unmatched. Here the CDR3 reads CASSYTQSGGAGNEQFF. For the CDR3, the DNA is TGTGCCAGCAGCTACACCCAATCAGGGGGCGCGGGTAATGAGCAGTTCTTC.

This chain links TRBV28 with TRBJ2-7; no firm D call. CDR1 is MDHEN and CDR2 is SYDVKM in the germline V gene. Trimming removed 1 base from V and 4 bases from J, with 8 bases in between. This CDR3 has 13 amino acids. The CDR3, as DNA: TGTGCCAGCAGTTTATCGCCCTTTTACGAGCAGTACTTC. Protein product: CASSLSPFYEQYF.

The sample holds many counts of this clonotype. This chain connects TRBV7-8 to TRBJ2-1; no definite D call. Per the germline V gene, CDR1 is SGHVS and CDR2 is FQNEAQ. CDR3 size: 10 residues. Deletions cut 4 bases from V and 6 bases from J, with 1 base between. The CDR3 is CASSSNEQFF. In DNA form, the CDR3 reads TGTGCCAGCAGCTCCAATGAGCAGTTCTTC.

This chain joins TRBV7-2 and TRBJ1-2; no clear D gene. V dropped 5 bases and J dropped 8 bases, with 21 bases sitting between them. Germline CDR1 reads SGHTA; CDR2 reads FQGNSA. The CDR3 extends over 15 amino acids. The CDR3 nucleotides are TGTGCCAGCAGCCGAACGTACGATCCAAATTTCGGCTACACCTTC. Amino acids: CASSRTYDPNFGYTF.

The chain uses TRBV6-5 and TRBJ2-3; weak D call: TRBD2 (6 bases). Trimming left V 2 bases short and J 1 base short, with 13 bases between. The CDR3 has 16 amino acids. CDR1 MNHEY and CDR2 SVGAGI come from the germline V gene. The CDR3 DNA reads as TGTGCCAGCAGTTACCTGGGACTTCCACGCACAGATACGCAGTATTTT. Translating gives CASSYLGLPRTDTQYF.

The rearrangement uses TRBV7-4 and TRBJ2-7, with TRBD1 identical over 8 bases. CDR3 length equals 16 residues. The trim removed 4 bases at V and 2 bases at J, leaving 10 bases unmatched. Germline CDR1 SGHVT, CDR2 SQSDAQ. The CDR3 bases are TGTGCCAGCAGCTACCCGAGGACAGGGAAAACCTACGAGCAGTACTTC. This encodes CASSYPRTGKTYEQYF.

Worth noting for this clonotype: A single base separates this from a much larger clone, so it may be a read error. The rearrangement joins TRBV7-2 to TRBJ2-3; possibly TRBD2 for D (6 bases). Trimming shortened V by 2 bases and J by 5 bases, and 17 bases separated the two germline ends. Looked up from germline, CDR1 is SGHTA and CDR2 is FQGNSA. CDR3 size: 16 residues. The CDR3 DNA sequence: TGTGCCAGCAGCTTATCACGAGTGGGAGGCGGAGATACGCAGTATTTT. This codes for CASSLSRVGGGDTQYF.

The CDR3: CASSPTSGTNTGELFF. The CDR3 DNA reads as TGTGCCAGCAGCCCGACTAGCGGGACGAACACCGGGGAGCTGTTTTTT. J is TRBJ2-2 and V is TRBV7-8; TRBD2 matches at 11 bases. Per the germline V gene, CDR1 is SGHVS and CDR2 is FQNEAQ. This CDR3 contains 16 residues. Trimming took 5 bases from V and 0 from J; bases not matched to a gene: 2.

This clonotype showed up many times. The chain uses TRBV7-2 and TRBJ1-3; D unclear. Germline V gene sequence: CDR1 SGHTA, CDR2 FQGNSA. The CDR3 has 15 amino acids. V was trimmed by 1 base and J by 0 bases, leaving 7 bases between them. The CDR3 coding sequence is TGTGCCAGCAGCTTAGAGCCGAGCTCTGGAAACACCATATATTTT. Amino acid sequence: CASSLEPSSGNTIYF.

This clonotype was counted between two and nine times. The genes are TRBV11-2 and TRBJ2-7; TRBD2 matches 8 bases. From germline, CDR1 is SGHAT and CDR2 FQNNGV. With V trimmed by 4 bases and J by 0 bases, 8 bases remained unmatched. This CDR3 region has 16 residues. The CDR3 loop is CASSSPTSGNSYEQYF. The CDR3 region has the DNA TGTGCCAGCAGCTCTCCCACTAGCGGAAACTCCTACGAGCAGTACTTC.

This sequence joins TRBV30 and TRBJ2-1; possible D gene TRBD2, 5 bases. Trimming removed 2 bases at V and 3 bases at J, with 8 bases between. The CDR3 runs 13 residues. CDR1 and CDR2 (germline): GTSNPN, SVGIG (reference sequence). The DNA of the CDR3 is TGTGCCTGGAGTTCGGGGAACTACAATGAGCAGTTCTTC. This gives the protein CAWSSGNYNEQFF.

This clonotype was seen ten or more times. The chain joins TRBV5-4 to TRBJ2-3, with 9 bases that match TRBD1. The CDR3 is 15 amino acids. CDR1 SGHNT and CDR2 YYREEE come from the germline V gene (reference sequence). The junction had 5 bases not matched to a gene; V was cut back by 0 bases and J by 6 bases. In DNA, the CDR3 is TGTGCCAGCAGCTTGGTGGGACAGGGCGGCGATACGCAGTATTTT. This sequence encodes CASSLVGQGGDTQYF.

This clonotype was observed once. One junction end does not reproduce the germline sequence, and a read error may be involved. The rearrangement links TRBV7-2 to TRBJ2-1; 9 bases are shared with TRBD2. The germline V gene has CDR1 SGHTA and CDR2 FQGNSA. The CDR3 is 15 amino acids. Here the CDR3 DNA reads TGTGCCAGCAGCAGAACTAGCGGGCCCTACATTGAGCAGTTCTTC. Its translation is CASSRTSGPYIEQFF.

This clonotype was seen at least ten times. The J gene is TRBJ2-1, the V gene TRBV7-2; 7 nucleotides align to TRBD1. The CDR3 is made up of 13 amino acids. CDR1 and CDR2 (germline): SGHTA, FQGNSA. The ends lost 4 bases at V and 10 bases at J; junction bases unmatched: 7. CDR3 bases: TGTGCCAGCAGCTCACAGGGGCTTGGCGAGCAGTTCTTC. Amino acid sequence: CASSSQGLGEQFF.

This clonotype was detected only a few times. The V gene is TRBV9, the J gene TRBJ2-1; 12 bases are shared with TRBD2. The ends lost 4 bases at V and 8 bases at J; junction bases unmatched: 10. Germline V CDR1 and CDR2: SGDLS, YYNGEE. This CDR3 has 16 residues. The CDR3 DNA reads TGTGCCAGCAGCACGGGACTAGCGGGCGACGGCGATGAGCAGTTCTTC. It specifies CASSTGLAGDGDEQFF. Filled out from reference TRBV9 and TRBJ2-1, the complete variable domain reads DSGVTQTPKHLITATGQRVTLRCSPRSGDLSVYWYQQSLDQGLQFLIQYYNGEERAKGNILERFSAQQFPDLHSELNLSSLELGDSALYFCASSTGLAGDGDEQFFGPGTRLTVL.

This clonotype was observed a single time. The CDR3 region is CASSTPMNTGELFF. The DNA for the CDR3 is TGTGCCAGCAGCACCCCGATGAACACCGGGGAGCTGTTTTTT. The V and J genes are TRBV11-2 and TRBJ2-2; D call uncertain. Germline values: CDR1 SGHAT, CDR2 FQNNGV. The CDR3 sequence is 14 residues long. The V end was cut by 5 bases, the J end by 1 base, with 8 bases between.

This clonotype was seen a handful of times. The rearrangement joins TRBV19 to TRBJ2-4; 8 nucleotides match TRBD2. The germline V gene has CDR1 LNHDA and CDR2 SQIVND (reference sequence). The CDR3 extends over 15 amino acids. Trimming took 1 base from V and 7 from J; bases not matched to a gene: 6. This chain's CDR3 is CASSIGTSNRNIQYF. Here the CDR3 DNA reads TGTGCCAGTAGTATAGGGACTAGCAATCGGAACATTCAGTACTTC.

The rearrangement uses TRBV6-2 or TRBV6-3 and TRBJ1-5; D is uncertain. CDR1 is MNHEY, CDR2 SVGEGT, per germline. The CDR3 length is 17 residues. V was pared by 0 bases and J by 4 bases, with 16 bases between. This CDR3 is CASSYSGALAANQPQHF. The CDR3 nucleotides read TGTGCCAGCAGTTACTCCGGAGCCCTGGCGGCGAATCAGCCCCAGCATTTT.

CDR3 protein: CASSRTGIRETQYF. Here the CDR3 DNA reads TGTGCCAGCAGCCGAACTGGGATTAGAGAGACCCAGTACTTC. This chain connects TRBV7-9 to TRBJ2-5; D is uncertain. The CDR3 extends over 14 amino acids. V was trimmed by 5 bases and J by 4 bases, leaving 14 bases between them. The germline V gene encodes CDR1 SEHNR and CDR2 FQNEAQ (reference sequence).

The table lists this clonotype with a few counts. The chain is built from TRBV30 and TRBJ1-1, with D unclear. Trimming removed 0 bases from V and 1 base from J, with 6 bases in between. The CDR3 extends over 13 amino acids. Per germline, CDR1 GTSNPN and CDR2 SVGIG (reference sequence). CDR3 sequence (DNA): TGTGCCTGGAGTGTAAACAGGAACACTGAAGCTTTCTTT. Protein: CAWSVNRNTEAFF.

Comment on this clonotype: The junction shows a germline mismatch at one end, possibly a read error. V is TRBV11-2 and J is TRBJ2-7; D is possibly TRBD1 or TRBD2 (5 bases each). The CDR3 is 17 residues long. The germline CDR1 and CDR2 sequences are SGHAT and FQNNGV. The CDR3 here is CTSSLGGTEGTRIEQYF. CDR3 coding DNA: TGTACCAGCAGCTTAGGTGGGACGGAAGGGACGCGCATCGAGCAGTACTTC.

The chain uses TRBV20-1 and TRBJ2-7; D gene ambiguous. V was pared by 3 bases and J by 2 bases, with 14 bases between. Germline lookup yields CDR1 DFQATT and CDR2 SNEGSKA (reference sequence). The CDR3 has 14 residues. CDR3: CSASERTGAYEQYF. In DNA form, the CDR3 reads TGCAGTGCTAGTGAGCGAACCGGTGCCTACGAGCAGTACTTC.

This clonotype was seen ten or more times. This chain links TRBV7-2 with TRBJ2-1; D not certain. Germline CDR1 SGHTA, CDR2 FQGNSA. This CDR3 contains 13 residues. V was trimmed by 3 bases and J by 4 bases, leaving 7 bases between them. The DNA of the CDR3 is TGTGCCAGCAGCTTCGACACTTACAATGAGCAGTTCTTC. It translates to CASSFDTYNEQFF.

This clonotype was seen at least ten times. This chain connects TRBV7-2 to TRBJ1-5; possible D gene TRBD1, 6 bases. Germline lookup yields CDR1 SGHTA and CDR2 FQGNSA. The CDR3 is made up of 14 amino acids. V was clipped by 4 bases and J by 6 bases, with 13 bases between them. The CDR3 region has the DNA TGTGCCAGCAGCTCAGGGGATTTCGGTCAGCCCCAGCATTTT. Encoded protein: CASSSGDFGQPQHF. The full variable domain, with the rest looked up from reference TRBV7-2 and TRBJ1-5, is GAGVSQSPSNKVTEKGKDVELRCDPISGHTALYWYRQSLGQGLEFLIYFQGNSAPDKSGLPSDRFSAERTGGSVSTLTIQRTQQEDSAVYLCASSSGDFGQPQHFGDGTRLSIL.

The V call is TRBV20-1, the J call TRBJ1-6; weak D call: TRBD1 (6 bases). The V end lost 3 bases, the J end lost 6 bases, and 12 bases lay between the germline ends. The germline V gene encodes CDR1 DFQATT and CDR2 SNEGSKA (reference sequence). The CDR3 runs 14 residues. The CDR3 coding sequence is TGCAGTGCTAGTTTGGGGGCCTTTAATTCACCCCTCCACTTT. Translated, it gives CSASLGAFNSPLHF.

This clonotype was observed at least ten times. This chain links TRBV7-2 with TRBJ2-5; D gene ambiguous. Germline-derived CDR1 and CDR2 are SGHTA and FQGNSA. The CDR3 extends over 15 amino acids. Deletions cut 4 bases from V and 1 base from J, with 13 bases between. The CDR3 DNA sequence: TGTGCCAGCAGCTCACAGACGTCGATCCAAGAGACCCAGTACTTC. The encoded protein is CASSSQTSIQETQYF.

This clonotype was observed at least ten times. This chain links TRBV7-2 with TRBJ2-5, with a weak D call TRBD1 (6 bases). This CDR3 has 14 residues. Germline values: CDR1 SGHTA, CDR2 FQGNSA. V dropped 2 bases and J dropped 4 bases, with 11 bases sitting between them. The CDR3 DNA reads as TGTGCCAGCAGCTTATTGGGGGCAGGAGAGACCCAGTACTTC. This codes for CASSLLGAGETQYF.

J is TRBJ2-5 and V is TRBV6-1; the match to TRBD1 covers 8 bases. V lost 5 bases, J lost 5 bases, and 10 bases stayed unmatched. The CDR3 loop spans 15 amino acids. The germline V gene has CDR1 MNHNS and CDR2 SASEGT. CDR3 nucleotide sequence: TGTGCCAGCAGTAATGGACAGGGACCGTGGGAGACCCAGTACTTC. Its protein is CASSNGQGPWETQYF.

The CDR3 spells CSARGTSGGYNEQFF. CDR3 sequence (DNA): TGCAGTGCTAGGGGGACTAGCGGGGGCTACAATGAGCAGTTCTTC. The chain links TRBV20-1 to TRBJ2-1; 14 bases agree with TRBD2. With 3 bases clipped from V and 3 bases from J, the junction kept 1 base outside the gene matches. Germline V lookup: CDR1 DFQATT, CDR2 SNEGSKA (reference sequence). This CDR3 region has 15 residues.